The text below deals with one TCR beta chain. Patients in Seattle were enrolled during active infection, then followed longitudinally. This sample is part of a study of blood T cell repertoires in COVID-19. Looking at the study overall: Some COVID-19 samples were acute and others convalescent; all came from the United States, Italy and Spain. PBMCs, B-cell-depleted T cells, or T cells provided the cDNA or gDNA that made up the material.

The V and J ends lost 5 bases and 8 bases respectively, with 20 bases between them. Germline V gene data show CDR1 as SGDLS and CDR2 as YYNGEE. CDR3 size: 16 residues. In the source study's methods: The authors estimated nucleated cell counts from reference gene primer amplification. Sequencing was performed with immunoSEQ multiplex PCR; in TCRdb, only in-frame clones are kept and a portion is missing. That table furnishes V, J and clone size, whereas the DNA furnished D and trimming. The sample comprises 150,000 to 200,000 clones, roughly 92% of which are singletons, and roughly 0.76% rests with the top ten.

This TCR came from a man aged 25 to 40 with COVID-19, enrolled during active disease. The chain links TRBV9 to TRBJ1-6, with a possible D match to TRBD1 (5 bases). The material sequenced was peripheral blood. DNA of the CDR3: TGTGCCAGCAGTAGCGGGACGTCGGGGGGGTATTCACCCCTCCACTTT. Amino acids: CASSSGTSGGYSPLHF.